Detailed here is one T cell receptor beta chain. This entry belongs to a study of blood T cells in healthy people across ages. Combining a sample-barcoded 5' primer with a J-beta primer mix, a second PCR ran for about 6 to 12 cycles. MiXCR, run by TCRdb on the 5' RACE reads, gives a single entry per CDR3 protein. The sample has approximately 820,000 distinct CDR3 sequences; 40% to 50% are singletons. The sequencing input was blood. The origin of this receptor is a man aged 55 to 69 in good health.

CDR3 loop: CASTGAEGEQYF. The CDR3 DNA sequence: TGTGCCAGCACAGGGGCCGAAGGCGAGCAGTACTTC. This chain connects TRBV12-3 or TRBV12-4 to TRBJ2-7; the D gene is possibly TRBD1 (6 bases). Trimming stripped 7 bases from V and 6 bases from J, with 13 bases between. CDR3 length equals 12 residues.